Listed here is a single TCR beta chain. The donors, healthy Caucasians from Russia, were aged roughly 6 to 90. The sample originates from a study of blood T cells in healthy people across ages. Combining a sample-barcoded 5' primer with a J-beta primer mix, a second PCR ran for roughly 7 to 12 cycles. Using its own MiXCR run on the 5' RACE reads, TCRdb lists one record per CDR3 protein. The repertoire holds fewer than 650,000 distinct CDR3 sequences, with around 27% as singletons. The germline CDR1 and CDR2 sequences are PRHDT and FYEKMQ (reference sequence). The V end was cut by 0 bases, the J end by 4 bases, with 16 bases between. This CDR3 is built from 17 residues. This same sample was also taken into another study, of T cells of mothers and their children.

The sequence was collected from a boy younger than 10 in good health. Sequencing was performed on blood. The chain is built from TRBV13 and TRBJ2-1; D may be TRBD2 (7 bases). CDR3 bases: TGTGCCAGCAGCTTAGGCCAACGCGGGGGCCCTTACAATGAGCAGTTCTTC. Protein product: CASSLGQRGGPYNEQFF.